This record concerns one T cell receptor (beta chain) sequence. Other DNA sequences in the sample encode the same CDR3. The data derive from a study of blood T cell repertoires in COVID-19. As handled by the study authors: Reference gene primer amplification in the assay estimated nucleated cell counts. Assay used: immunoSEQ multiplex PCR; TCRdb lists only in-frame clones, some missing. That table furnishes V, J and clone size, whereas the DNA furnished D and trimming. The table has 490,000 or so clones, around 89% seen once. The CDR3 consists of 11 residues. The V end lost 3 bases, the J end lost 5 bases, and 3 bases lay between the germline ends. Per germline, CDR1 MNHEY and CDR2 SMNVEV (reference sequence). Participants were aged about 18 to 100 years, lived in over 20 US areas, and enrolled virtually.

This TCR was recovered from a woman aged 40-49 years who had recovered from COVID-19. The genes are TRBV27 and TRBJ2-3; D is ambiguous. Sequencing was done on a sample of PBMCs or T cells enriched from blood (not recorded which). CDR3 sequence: CASSLRDTQYF. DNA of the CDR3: TGTGCCAGCAGTTTGAGAGATACGCAGTATTTT.